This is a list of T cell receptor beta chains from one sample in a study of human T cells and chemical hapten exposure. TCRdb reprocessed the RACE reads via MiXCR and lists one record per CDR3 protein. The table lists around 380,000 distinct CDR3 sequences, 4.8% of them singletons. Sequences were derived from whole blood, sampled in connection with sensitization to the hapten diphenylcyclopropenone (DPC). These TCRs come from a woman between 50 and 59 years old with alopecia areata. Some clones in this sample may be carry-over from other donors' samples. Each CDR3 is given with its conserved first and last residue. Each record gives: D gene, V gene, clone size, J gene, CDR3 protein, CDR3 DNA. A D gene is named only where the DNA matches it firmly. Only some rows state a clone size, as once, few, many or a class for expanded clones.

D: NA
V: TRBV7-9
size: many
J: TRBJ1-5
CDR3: CASSPDGGDQPQHF
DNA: TGTGCCAGCAGCCCGGACGGCGGGGATCAGCCCCAGCATTTT

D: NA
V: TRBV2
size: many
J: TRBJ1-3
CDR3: CASSLTGLSGNTIYF
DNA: TGTGCCAGCAGTCTGACAGGCCTCTCTGGAAACACCATATATTTT

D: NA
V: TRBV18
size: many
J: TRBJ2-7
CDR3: CASSPYPGRDSPYF
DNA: TGTGCCAGCTCACCCTATCCGGGCCGAGACTCCCCGTACTTC

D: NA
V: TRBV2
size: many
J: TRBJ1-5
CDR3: CASSGGNGNQPQHF
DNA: TGTGCCAGCAGTGGCGGGAATGGCAATCAGCCCCAGCATTTT

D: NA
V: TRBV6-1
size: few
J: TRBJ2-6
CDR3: CASLLRAGTFSSGANVLTF
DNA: TGTGCCAGCCTGCTAAGAGCCGGGACATTTAGCTCTGGGGCCAACGTCCTGACTTTC

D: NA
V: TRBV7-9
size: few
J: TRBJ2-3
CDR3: CASSSLSGGTSTDTQYF
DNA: TGTGCCAGCAGCTCGCTGTCTGGCGGGACAAGCACAGATACGCAGTATTTT

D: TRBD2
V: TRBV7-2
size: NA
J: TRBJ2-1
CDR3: CASSLAGGLDSKQFF
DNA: TGTGCCAGCAGCCTAGCGGGAGGTTTGGATTCTAAGCAGTTCTTC

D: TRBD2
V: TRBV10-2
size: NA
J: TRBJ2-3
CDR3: CASRGTSGRINTQYF
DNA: TGCGCCAGCAGGGGGACTAGCGGGAGGATAAATACGCAGTATTTT

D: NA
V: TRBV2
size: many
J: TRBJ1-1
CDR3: CASRGRWAEAFF
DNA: TGTGCCAGCAGAGGTCGGTGGGCCGAAGCTTTCTTT

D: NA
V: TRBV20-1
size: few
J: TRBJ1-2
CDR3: CSAPPGDASGYTF
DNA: TGCAGTGCTCCCCCGGGGGACGCCTCTGGCTACACCTTC

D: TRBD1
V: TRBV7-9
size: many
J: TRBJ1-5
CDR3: CASSLGDRGRPQHF
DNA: TGTGCCAGCAGCTTAGGGGACAGGGGCCGGCCCCAGCATTTT

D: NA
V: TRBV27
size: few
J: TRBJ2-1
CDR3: CASAPSFASYNEQFF
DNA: TGTGCCAGCGCTCCCTCTTTCGCCTCCTACAATGAGCAGTTCTTC

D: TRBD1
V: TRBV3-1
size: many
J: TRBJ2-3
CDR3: CASSPDRSGTQYF
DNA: TGTGCCAGCAGCCCGGACAGGTCGGGTACGCAGTATTTT

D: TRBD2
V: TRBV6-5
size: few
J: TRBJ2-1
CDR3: CASSYGGSATYNEQFF
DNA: TGTGCCAGCAGTTACGGCGGGAGTGCCACCTACAATGAGCAGTTCTTC

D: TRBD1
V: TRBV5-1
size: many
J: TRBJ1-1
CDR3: CASSRQGSTEAFF
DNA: TGCGCCAGCAGCCGACAGGGCTCGACTGAAGCTTTCTTT

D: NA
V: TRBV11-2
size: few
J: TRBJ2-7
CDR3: CASSLGSGREQYF
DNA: TGTGCCAGCAGCTTAGGCTCTGGGCGCGAGCAGTACTTC

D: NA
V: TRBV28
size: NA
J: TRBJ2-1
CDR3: CASSPRARPDLYNEQFF
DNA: TGTGCCAGCAGTCCCAGGGCCCGCCCGGACCTCTACAATGAGCAGTTCTTC

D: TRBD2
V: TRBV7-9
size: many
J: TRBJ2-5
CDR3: CASSREGLRDTQYF
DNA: TGTGCCAGCAGCCGGGAGGGGCTCCGGGACACCCAGTACTTC

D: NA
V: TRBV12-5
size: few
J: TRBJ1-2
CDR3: CASGVGPTTYGYTF
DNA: TGTGCTAGTGGTGTGGGACCGACGACCTATGGCTACACCTTC

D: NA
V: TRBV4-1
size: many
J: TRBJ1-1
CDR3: CASSPGDGRAFF
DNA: TGCGCCAGCAGCCCAGGGGACGGGAGAGCTTTCTTT

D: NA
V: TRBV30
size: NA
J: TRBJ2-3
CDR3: CAWSVLGELDTQYF
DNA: TGTGCCTGGAGTGTACTGGGGGAATTGGATACGCAGTATTTT

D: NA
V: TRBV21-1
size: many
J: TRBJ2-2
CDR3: CASSKENPSGRVANTGELFF
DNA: TGTGCCAGCAGCAAAGAGAACCCTAGCGGGAGAGTCGCGAACACCGGGGAGCTGTTTTTT

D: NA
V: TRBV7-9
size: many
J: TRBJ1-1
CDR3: CATTKALNTEAFF
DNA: TGTGCCACCACTAAGGCCTTGAACACTGAAGCTTTCTTT

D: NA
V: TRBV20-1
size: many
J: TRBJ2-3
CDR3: CSAGPRTDTDTQYF
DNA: TGCAGTGCGGGTCCGAGGACGGACACAGATACGCAGTATTTT

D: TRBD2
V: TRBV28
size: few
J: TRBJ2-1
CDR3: CASSSLRTSGLGEQFF
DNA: TGTGCCAGCAGTTCCCTGAGGACTAGCGGTTTGGGTGAGCAGTTCTTC

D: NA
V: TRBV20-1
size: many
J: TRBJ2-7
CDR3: CSAIYARDGEQYF
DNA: TGCAGTGCCATCTACGCCAGGGATGGCGAGCAGTACTTC

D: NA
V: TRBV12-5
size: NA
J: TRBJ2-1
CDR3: CASGSISSYNEQFF
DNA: TGTGCTAGTGGCTCGATAAGCTCCTACAATGAGCAGTTCTTC

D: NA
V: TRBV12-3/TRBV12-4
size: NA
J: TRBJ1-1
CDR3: CTSSFYQNTEAFF
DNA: TGTACTAGCAGTTTTTACCAGAACACTGAAGCTTTCTTT

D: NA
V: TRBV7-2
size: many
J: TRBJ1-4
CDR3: CASSLVVAGARSNEKLFF
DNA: TGTGCCAGCAGCTTAGTAGTGGCAGGGGCGAGGAGTAATGAAAAACTGTTTTTT

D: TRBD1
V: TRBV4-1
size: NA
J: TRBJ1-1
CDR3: CASSQDRGTGNGYTEAFF
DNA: TGCGCCAGCAGCCAAGACCGTGGGACAGGGAATGGGTACACTGAAGCTTTCTTT

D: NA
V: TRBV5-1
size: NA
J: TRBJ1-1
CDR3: CASSLRGANTEAFF
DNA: TGCGCCAGCAGCTTGCGGGGGGCTAACACTGAAGCTTTCTTT

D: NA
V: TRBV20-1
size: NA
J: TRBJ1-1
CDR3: CSYEGSETEAFF
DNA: TGCAGTTATGAGGGGAGTGAGACTGAAGCTTTCTTT

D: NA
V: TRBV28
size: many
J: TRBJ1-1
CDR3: CASSFKWGSAFF
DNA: TGTGCCAGCAGTTTTAAGTGGGGTTCGGCTTTCTTT

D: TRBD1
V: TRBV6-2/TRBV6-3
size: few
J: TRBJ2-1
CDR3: CASSPVQGDEQFF
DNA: TGTGCCAGCAGCCCGGTCCAGGGGGATGAGCAGTTCTTC

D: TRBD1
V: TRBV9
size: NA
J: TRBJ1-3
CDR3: CASSPGQGAGGNTIYF
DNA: TGTGCCAGCAGCCCAGGACAGGGGGCTGGTGGAAACACCATATATTTT

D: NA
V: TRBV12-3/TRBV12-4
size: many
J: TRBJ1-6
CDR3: CASSFDSHNSPLHF
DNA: TGTGCCAGCAGTTTTGACAGCCATAATTCACCCCTCCACTTT

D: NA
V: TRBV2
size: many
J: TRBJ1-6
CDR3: CASGGKPSSPLHF
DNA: TGTGCCAGCGGGGGTAAGCCGTCTTCACCCCTCCACTTT

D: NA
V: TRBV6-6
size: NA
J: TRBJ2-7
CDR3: CASSYSDGTYEQYF
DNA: TGTGCCAGCAGTTACTCCGACGGGACCTACGAGCAGTACTTC

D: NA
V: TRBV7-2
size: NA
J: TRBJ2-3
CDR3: CASSFRLTGIIDTQYF
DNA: TGTGCCAGCAGCTTCCGCCTTACAGGGATCATCGATACGCAGTATTTT

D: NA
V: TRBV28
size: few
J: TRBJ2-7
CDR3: CASSSILEEQYF
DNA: TGTGCCAGCAGTTCCATCTTAGAGGAGCAGTACTTC

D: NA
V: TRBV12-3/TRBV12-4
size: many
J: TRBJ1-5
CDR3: CASSLPGLPQHF
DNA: TGTGCCAGCAGTTTACCGGGGTTGCCCCAGCATTTT

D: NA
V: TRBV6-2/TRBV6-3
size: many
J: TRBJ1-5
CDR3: CASSYSVPQPQHF
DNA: TGTGCCAGCAGTTACTCCGTACCTCAGCCCCAGCATTTT